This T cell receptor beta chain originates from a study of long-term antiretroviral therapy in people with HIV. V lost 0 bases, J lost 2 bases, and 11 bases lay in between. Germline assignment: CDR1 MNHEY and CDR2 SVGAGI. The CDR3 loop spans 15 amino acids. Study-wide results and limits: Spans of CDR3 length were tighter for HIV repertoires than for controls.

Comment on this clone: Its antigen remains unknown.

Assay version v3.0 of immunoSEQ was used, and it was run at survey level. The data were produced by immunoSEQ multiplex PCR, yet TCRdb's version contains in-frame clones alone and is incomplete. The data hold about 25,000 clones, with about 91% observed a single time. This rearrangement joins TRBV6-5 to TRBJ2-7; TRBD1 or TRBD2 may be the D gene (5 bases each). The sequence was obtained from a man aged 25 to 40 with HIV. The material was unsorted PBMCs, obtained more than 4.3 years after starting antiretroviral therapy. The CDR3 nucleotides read TGTGCCAGCAGTTACTCTGGGGGAAGCCCCTACGAGCAGTACTTC. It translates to CASSYSGGSPYEQYF.